This entry lists 11 T cell receptor beta chains sequenced from one sample in a study of a mutant IDH1 vaccine in newly diagnosed glioma. Assay: immunoSEQ multiplex PCR; the TCRdb copy retains only in-frame clones and omits some. This repertoire shows about 60,000 clones, about 88% found once; its top ten account for 7.4%. No antigen has been assigned to these receptors. Indicated time point: week 5, during vaccination. Topical imiquimod was applied with each vaccine dose, which held 300 ug of mutant IDH1 20-mer peptide. This specimen consisted of PBMCs, obtained from a glioma patient whose treatment included an IDH1 peptide vaccine. These receptors came from a woman aged 45 to 65 with glioma.

The rearrangement uses TRBV29-1 and TRBJ1-1; D not resolved. V lost 7 bases, J lost 6 bases, and 9 bases lay in between. From germline, CDR1 is SQVTM and CDR2 ANQGSEA. This CDR3 is built from 10 residues. Here the CDR3 DNA reads TGCAGCGCTGGTAAAGCTGAAGCTTTCTTT. Encoded protein: CSAGKAEAFF.

The chain recombines TRBV9 with TRBJ2-5; TRBD2 aligns across 11 bases. The germline V gene has CDR1 SGDLS and CDR2 YYNGEE. V lost 4 bases to trimming and J lost 3 bases; unmatched junction nucleotides: 2. This CDR3 comprises 14 residues. The DNA of the CDR3 is TGTGCCAGCAGCCCGGGACTAGCGGAAGAGACCCAGTACTTC. It is translated as CASSPGLAEETQYF.

The J gene is TRBJ1-2, the V gene TRBV5-1; TRBD1 agrees at 7 bases. The V gene's germline CDR1 is SGHRS and CDR2 YFSETQ. With V trimmed by 0 bases and J by 2 bases, 7 bases remained unmatched. This CDR3 is 16 amino acids long. The CDR3 DNA is TGCGCCAGCAGCTTGGGACAGGGATACCGCAACTATGGCTACACCTTC. This sequence encodes CASSLGQGYRNYGYTF.

V gene TRBV7-2 combines with J gene TRBJ2-7; D may be TRBD2 (5 bases). Germline lookup yields CDR1 SGHTA and CDR2 FQGNSA. The CDR3 has 14 amino acids. Trimming stripped 4 bases from V and 0 bases from J, with 10 bases between. Here the CDR3 reads CASSYGLNSYEQYF. The CDR3 coding sequence is TGTGCCAGCAGCTATGGACTGAACTCCTACGAGCAGTACTTC.

There are a few counts of this clone. The chain joins TRBV7-3 to TRBJ1-6; tentatively, D is TRBD1 (5 bases). CDR3 length: 15 residues. Germline-derived CDR1 and CDR2 are SGHTA and FQGTGA. Deletions cut 5 bases from V and 7 bases from J, with 15 bases between. The CDR3 is CASSPDGAYNSPLHF. CDR3 DNA sequence: TGTGCCAGCAGCCCTGACGGGGCTTACAATTCACCCCTCCACTTT.

V and J are TRBV10-1 and TRBJ2-1; 10 nucleotides agree with TRBD1. With 4 bases clipped from V and 3 bases from J, the junction kept 3 bases outside the gene matches. CDR1 WNHNN and CDR2 SYGVQD come from the germline V gene (reference sequence). The CDR3 consists of 15 residues. CDR3: CASSGRDRGYNEQFF. The CDR3 bases are TGCGCCAGCAGTGGCCGGGACAGGGGCTACAATGAGCAGTTCTTC.

The genes are TRBV7-9 and TRBJ1-2, with 9 bases that match TRBD1. This CDR3 comprises 13 residues. The germline V gene has CDR1 SEHNR and CDR2 FQNEAQ (reference sequence). V shed 8 bases and J 8 bases; nucleotides not matched to a gene: 9. The chain's CDR3 is CASGPGQGKGYTF. As DNA, the CDR3 is TGTGCCAGCGGTCCGGGACAGGGTAAAGGCTACACCTTC.

This clone was detected only a few times. The J gene is TRBJ1-5, the V gene TRBV19; 9 nucleotides agree with TRBD1. V was pared by 5 bases and J by 7 bases, with 12 bases of the junction left unmatched. This CDR3 region has 16 residues. Germline assignment: CDR1 LNHDA and CDR2 SQIVND (reference sequence). CDR3 loop: CASSSPDRGYFQPQHF. The DNA for the CDR3 is TGTGCCAGTAGTTCTCCGGACAGGGGTTATTTCCAGCCCCAGCATTTT.

The chain links TRBV5-1 to TRBJ1-2; 7 bases agree with TRBD1. Looked up from germline, CDR1 is SGHRS and CDR2 is YFSETQ. There are 14 residues in the CDR3. V lost 0 bases and J lost 5; bases outside the gene matches: 4. In nucleotides, the CDR3 is TGCGCCAGCAGCTTGGGACAGGGAGGATATGGCTACACCTTC. Protein: CASSLGQGGYGYTF.

This clone was counted once. The gene calls are TRBV9 and TRBJ2-1; D not resolved. The CDR3 runs to 11 residues. Germline CDR1 and CDR2: SGDLS and YYNGEE. Trimming shortened V by 2 bases and J by 5 bases, and 2 bases separated the two germline ends. The CDR3 reads CASSVDNEQFF. In DNA form, the CDR3 reads TGTGCCAGCAGCGTCGACAATGAGCAGTTCTTC.

The rearrangement uses TRBV7-9 and TRBJ1-2; D is undetermined. Germline CDR1 and CDR2: SEHNR and FQNEAQ (reference sequence). The ends were cut back, 5 bases at V and 6 bases at J, with 13 bases in the middle. The CDR3 covers 13 residues. The CDR3 sequence: CASSPTDFNGYTF. CDR3 in DNA: TGTGCCAGCAGCCCAACGGACTTCAATGGCTACACCTTC.